A selection of T cell receptor beta chains follows, all from one sample in a study of blood T cell repertoires in COVID-19. The repertoire was sequenced with immunoSEQ multiplex PCR; TCRdb's copy has only in-frame clones and lacks some. The sample records under 250,000 clones, around 83% being singletons. What was sequenced was peripheral blood. These receptor sequences come from a middle-aged man with active or convalescent COVID-19. The CDR3 runs from the conserved cysteine through the conserved F or W. The D gene is left open where the match is weak. Not all rows give a size; the values are once, few, many and, for expanded clones, a class.

TRBV15	.	.	TRBJ1-2	CATSREHRVRDYGYTF	TGTGCCACCAGCAGAGAACACAGGGTTAGGGACTATGGCTACACCTTC
TRBV5-1	TRBD1	.	TRBJ2-1	CASSLSRGTNEQFF	TGCGCCAGCAGTCTCAGCAGGGGGACGAATGAGCAGTTCTTC
TRBV9	.	.	TRBJ2-2	CASSVDRAGTGELFF	TGTGCCAGCAGCGTAGACAGGGCGGGCACCGGGGAGCTGTTTTTT
TRBV24-1	TRBD2	.	TRBJ2-3	CATSDPIDSGITDTQYF	TGTGCCACCAGTGATCCGATAGATAGCGGGATCACAGATACGCAGTATTTT
TRBV5-6	TRBD1	once	TRBJ1-5	CASSLGRPGQGGQPQHF	TGTGCCAGCAGCCTGGGGAGGCCGGGACAGGGAGGTCAGCCCCAGCATTTT
TRBV5-1	.	.	TRBJ1-1	CASSPTGNTEAFF	TGCGCCAGCAGCCCCACTGGGAACACTGAAGCTTTCTTT
TRBV5-1	.	.	TRBJ1-4	CASSLANSPGRGEKLFF	TGCGCCAGCAGCTTGGCCAACTCACCAGGACGGGGTGAAAAACTGTTTTTT
TRBV3-1/TRBV3-2	TRBD2	.	TRBJ2-1	CASSGTSGSPSYNEQFF	TGTGCCAGCAGCGGGACTAGCGGGAGTCCCTCCTACAATGAGCAGTTCTTC
TRBV3-1/TRBV3-2	TRBD2	few	TRBJ2-7	CASSRLAGGLSEQYF	TGTGCCAGCAGCCGACTAGCGGGGGGGCTGTCCGAGCAGTACTTC
TRBV19	.	.	TRBJ1-2	CASSMGAGDHGYTF	TGTGCCAGTAGTATGGGGGCAGGGGATCATGGCTACACCTTC
TRBV4-2	.	.	TRBJ1-2	CASSPLGGSYGYTF	TGTGCCAGCAGCCCCCTAGGAGGGAGCTACGGCTACACCTTC
TRBV6-1	.	.	TRBJ1-2	CASSETRVGGYTF	TGTGCCAGCAGTGAAACCAGGGTTGGGGGCTACACCTTC
TRBV27	TRBD2	.	TRBJ2-3	CASSLAGEDTDTQYF	TGTGCCAGCAGTTTAGCGGGAGAGGACACAGATACGCAGTATTTT
TRBV5-1	.	.	TRBJ2-3	CASSLGGTDTQYF	TGCGCCAGCAGCTTGGGCGGGACAGATACGCAGTATTTT
TRBV5-1	.	.	TRBJ2-2	CASSSEGADTGELFF	TGCGCCAGCAGCTCTGAGGGCGCGGACACCGGGGAGCTGTTTTTT
TRBV3-1/TRBV3-2	TRBD1	once	TRBJ1-3	CASSPNPTGGSSGNTIYF	TGTGCCAGCAGCCCGAATCCGACAGGGGGAAGCTCTGGAAACACCATATATTTT
TRBV7-3	.	once	TRBJ1-1	CASSLTLGNTEAFF	TGTGCCAGCAGCTTAACTCTCGGTAACACTGAAGCTTTCTTT
TRBV6-1	TRBD1	.	TRBJ2-2	CASSVGSNTGGTGELFF	TGTGCCAGCAGTGTGGGGTCTAATACAGGGGGCACCGGGGAGCTGTTTTTT
TRBV5-6	.	.	TRBJ2-7	CASHRRGARREQYF	TGTGCCAGCCACCGACGCGGGGCCAGGCGCGAGCAGTACTTC
TRBV5-6	TRBD2	few	TRBJ2-7	CASSGGTSGSITPYEQYF	TGTGCCAGCAGCGGAGGGACTAGCGGGAGCATAACCCCCTACGAGCAGTACTTC
TRBV2	.	.	TRBJ1-4	CASRGLRDGSNEKLFF	TGTGCCAGCAGGGGACTTCGGGACGGATCTAATGAAAAACTGTTTTTT
TRBV25-1	.	.	TRBJ1-4	CASSESSPGQGREKLFF	TGTGCCAGCAGTGAAAGCTCTCCGGGCCAGGGTAGGGAAAAACTGTTTTTT
TRBV19	.	.	TRBJ2-7	CASSPRSSSYEQYF	TGTGCCAGTAGTCCCCGTAGCAGTTCCTACGAGCAGTACTTC
TRBV28	TRBD2	.	TRBJ2-1	CASSFSGRNEQFF	TGTGCCAGCAGTTTTAGCGGGAGAAATGAGCAGTTCTTC
TRBV4-2	TRBD2	.	TRBJ2-3	CASSQDGAGGPGTDTQYF	TGTGCCAGCAGCCAAGATGGAGCGGGAGGGCCCGGTACAGATACGCAGTATTTT
TRBV5-1	.	.	TRBJ2-2	CASSLTAGELFF	TGCGCCAGCAGCTTAACGGCCGGGGAGCTGTTTTTT